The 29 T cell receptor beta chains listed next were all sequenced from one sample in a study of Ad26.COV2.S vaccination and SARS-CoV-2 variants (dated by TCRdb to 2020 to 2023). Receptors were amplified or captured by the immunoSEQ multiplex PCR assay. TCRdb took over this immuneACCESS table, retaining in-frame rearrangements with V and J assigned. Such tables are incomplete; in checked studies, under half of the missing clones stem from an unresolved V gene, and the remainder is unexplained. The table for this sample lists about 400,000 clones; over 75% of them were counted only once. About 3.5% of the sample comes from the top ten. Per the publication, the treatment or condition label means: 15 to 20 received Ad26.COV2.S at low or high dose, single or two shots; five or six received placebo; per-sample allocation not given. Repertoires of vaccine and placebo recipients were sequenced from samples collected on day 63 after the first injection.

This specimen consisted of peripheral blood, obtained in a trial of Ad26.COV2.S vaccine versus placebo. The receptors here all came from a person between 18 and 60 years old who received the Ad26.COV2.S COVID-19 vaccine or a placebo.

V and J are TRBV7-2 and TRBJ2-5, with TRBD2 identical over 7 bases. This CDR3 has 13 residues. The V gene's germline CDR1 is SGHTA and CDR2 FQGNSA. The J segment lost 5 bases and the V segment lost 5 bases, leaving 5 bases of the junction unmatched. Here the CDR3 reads CASSPGLVETQYF. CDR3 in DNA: TGTGCCAGCAGCCCAGGACTAGTTGAGACCCAGTACTTC.

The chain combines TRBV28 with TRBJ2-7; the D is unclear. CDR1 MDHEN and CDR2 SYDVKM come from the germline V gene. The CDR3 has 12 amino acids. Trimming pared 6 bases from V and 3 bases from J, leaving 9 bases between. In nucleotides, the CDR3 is TGTGCCAGCAGGACCAGGATCTACGAGCAGTACTTC. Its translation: CASRTRIYEQYF. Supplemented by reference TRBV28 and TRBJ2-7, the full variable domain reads DVKVTQSSRYLVKRTGEKVFLECVQDMDHENMFWYRQDPGLGLRLIYFSYDVKMKEKGDIPEGYSVSREKKERFSLILESASTNQTSMYLCASRTRIYEQYFGPGTRLTVT.

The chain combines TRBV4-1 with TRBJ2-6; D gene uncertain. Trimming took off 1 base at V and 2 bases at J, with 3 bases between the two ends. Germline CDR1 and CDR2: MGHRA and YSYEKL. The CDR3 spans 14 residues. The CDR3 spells CASSQGTGANVLTF. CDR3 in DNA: TGCGCCAGCAGCCAAGGGACTGGGGCCAACGTCCTGACTTTC.

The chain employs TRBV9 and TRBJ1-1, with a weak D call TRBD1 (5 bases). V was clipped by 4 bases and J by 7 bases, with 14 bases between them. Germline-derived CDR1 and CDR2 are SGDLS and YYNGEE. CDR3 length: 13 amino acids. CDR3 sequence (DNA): TGTGCCAGCAGCCGGACACGTAGGGGTGAAGCTTTCTTT. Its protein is CASSRTRRGEAFF.

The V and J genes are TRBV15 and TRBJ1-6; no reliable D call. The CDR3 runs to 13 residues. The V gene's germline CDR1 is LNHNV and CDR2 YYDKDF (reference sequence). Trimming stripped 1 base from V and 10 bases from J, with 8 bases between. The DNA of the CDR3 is TGTGCCACCAGCAGAGCTGAGGGATCACCCCTCCACTTT. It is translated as CATSRAEGSPLHF.

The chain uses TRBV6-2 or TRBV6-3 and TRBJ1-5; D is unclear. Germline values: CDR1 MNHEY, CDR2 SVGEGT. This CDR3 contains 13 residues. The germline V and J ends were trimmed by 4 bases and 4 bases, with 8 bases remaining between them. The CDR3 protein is CASSFSENQPQHF. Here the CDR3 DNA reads TGTGCCAGCAGTTTCTCGGAAAATCAGCCCCAGCATTTT.

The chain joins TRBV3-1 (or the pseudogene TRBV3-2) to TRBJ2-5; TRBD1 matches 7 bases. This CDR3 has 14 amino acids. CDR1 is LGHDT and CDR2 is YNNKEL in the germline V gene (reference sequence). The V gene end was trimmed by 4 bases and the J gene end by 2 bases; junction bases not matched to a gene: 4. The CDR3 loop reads CASSLQGEQETQYF. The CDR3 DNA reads TGTGCCAGCAGCCTCCAGGGGGAGCAAGAGACCCAGTACTTC.

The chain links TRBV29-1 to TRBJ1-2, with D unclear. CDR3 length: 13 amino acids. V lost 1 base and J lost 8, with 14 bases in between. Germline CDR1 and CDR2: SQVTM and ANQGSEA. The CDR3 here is CSVEGIIRTGYTF. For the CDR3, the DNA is TGCAGCGTTGAAGGGATAATTCGGACGGGCTACACCTTC.

DNA of the CDR3: TGTGCCAGTAGTATTGGGACAGAGAACACTGAAGCTTTCTTT. Its protein product is CASSIGTENTEAFF. The V call is TRBV19, the J call TRBJ1-1; 7 nucleotides agree with TRBD1. The CDR3 is 14 residues long. Germline V gives CDR1 LNHDA, CDR2 SQIVND (reference sequence). V shed 3 bases, J shed 1 base, and the junction held 2 bases outside the gene matches.

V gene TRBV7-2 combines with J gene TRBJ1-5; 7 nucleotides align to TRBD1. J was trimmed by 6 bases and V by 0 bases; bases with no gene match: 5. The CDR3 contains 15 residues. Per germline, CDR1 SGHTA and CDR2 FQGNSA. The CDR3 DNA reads TGTGCCAGCAGCTTAGCAGGGGGCGCAGCTCAGCCCCAGCATTTT. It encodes CASSLAGGAAQPQHF. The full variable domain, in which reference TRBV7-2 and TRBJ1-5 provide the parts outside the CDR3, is GAGVSQSPSNKVTEKGKDVELRCDPISGHTALYWYRQSLGQGLEFLIYFQGNSAPDKSGLPSDRFSAERTGGSVSTLTIQRTQQEDSAVYLCASSLAGGAAQPQHFGDGTRLSIL.

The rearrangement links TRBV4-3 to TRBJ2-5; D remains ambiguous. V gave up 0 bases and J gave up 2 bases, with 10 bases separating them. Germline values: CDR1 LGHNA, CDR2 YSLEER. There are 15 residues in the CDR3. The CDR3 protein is CASSQDWEQQETQYF. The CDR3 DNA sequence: TGCGCCAGCAGCCAAGATTGGGAACAGCAAGAGACCCAGTACTTC.

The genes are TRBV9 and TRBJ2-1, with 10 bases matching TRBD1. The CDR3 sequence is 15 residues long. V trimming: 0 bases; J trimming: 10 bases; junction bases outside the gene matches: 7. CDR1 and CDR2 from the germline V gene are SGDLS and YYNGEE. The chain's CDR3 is CASSVDGTGANEQFF. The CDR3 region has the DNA TGTGCCAGCAGCGTAGACGGGACAGGGGCAAACGAGCAGTTCTTC.

CDR3 region: CASRKQGNTEAFF. CDR3 DNA sequence: TGTGCCAGCCGGAAACAGGGAAATACTGAAGCTTTCTTT. The chain joins TRBV19 to TRBJ1-1; perhaps TRBD1 as D (6 bases). Germline lookup yields CDR1 LNHDA and CDR2 SQIVND (reference sequence). Trimming took off 9 bases at V and 5 bases at J, with 16 bases between the two ends. This CDR3 region has 13 residues.

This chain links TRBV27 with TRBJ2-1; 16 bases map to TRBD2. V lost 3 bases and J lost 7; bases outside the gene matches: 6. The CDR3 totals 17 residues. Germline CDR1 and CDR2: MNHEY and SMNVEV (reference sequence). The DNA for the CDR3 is TGTGCCAGCAGTTTCTTGGGACTAGCGGGGGGGCGGAATGAGCAGTTCTTC. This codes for CASSFLGLAGGRNEQFF.

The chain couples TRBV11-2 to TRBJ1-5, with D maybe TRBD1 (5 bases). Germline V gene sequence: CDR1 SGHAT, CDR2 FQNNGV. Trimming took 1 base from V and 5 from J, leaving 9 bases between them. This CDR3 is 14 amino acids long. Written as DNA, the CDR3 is TGTGCCAGCAGCTTAGCCTCAGGGTATCAGCCCCAGCATTTT. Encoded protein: CASSLASGYQPQHF. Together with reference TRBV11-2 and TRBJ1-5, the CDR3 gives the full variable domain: EAGVAQSPRYKIIEKRQSVAFWCNPISGHATLYWYQQILGQGPKLLIQFQNNGVVDDSQLPKDRFSAERLKGVDSTLKIQPAKLEDSAVYLCASSLASGYQPQHFGDGTRLSIL.

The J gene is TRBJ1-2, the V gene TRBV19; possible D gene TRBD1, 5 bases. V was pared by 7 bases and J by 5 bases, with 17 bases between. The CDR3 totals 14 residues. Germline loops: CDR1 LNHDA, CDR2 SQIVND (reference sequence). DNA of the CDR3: TGTGCCAGTACCCAATCTGGAGGGGCATATGGCTACACCTTC. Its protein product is CASTQSGGAYGYTF.

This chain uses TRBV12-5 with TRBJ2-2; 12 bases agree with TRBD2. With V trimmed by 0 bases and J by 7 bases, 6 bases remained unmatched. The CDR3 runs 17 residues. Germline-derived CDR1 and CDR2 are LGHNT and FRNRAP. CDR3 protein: CASGLVPSGGVGGELFF. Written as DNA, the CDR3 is TGTGCTAGTGGTTTGGTACCTAGCGGGGGGGTCGGCGGGGAGCTGTTTTTT.

The CDR3 protein is CASSVDRWGQGYNEQFF. As DNA, the CDR3 is TGTGCCAGCAGCGTAGATCGTTGGGGACAGGGCTACAATGAGCAGTTCTTC. V is TRBV9 and J is TRBJ2-1; 9 bases are a match to TRBD1. With V trimmed by 0 bases and J by 3 bases, 7 bases remained unmatched. Germline V CDR1 and CDR2: SGDLS, YYNGEE. The CDR3 totals 17 residues.

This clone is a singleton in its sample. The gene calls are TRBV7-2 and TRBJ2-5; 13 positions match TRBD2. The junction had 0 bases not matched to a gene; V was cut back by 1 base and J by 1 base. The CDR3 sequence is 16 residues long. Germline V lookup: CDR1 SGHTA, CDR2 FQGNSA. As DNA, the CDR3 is TGTGCCAGCAGCTTAGGGACTAGCGGGGGCCAAGAGACCCAGTACTTC. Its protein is CASSLGTSGGQETQYF.

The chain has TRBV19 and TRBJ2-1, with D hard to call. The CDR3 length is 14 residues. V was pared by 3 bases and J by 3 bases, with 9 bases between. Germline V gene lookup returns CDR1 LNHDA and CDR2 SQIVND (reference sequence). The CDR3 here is CASSIVWDYNEQFF. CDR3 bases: TGTGCCAGTAGTATCGTCTGGGACTACAATGAGCAGTTCTTC. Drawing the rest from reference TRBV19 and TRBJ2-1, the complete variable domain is DGGITQSPKYLFRKEGQNVTLSCEQNLNHDAMYWYRQDPGQGLRLIYYSQIVNDFQKGDIAEGYSVSREKKESFPLTVTSAQKNPTAFYLCASSIVWDYNEQFFGPGTRLTVL.

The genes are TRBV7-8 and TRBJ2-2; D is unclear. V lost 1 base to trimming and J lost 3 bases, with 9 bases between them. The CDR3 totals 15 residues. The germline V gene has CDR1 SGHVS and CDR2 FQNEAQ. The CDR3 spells CASSLVVPDTGELFF. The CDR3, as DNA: TGTGCCAGCAGCTTAGTCGTTCCAGACACCGGGGAGCTGTTTTTT.

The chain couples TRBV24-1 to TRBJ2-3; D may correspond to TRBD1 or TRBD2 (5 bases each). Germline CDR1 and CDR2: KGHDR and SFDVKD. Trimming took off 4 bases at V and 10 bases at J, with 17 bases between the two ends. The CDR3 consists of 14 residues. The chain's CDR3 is CATSESGPLVAQYF. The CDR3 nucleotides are TGTGCCACCAGTGAGTCGGGACCGCTGGTCGCGCAGTATTTT.

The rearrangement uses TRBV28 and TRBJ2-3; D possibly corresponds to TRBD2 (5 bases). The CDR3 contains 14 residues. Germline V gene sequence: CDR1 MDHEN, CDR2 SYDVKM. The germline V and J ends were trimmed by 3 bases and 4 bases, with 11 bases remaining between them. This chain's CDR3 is CASSLGVGADTQYF. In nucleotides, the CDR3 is TGTGCCAGCAGTTTGGGAGTTGGGGCAGATACGCAGTATTTT.

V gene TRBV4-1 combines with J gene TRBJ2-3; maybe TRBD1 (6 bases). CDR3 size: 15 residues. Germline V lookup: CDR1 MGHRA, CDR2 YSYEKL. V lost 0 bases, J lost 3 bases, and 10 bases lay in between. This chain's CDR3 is CASSQDYRATDTQYF. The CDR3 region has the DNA TGCGCCAGCAGCCAAGATTACAGGGCGACAGATACGCAGTATTTT.

This chain's CDR3 is CASSLTGGGGDTQYF. CDR3 nucleotide sequence: TGTGCCAGCAGCTTAACGGGGGGTGGAGGAGATACGCAGTATTTT. This chain uses TRBV11-3 with TRBJ2-3; 7 bases are a match to TRBD2. With V trimmed by 2 bases and J by 5 bases, 7 bases remained unmatched. Germline-derived CDR1 and CDR2 are SGHNT and YENEEA. The CDR3 has 15 amino acids.

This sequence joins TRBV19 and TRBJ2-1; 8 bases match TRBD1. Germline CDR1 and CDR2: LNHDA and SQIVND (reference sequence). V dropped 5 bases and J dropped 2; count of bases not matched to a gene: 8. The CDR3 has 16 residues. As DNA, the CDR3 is TGTGCCAGTAGTCTAAGACAGGGGAGTACCTACAATGAGCAGTTCTTC. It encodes CASSLRQGSTYNEQFF.

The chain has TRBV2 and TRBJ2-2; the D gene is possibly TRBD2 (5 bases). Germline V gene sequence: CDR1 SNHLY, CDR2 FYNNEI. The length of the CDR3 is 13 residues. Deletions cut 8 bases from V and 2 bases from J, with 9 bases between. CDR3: CASQRVNTGELFF. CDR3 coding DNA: TGTGCCAGCCAGAGGGTCAACACCGGGGAGCTGTTTTTT.

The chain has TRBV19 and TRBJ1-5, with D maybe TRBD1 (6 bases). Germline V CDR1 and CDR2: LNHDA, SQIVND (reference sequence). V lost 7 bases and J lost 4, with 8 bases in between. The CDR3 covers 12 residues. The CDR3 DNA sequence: TGTGCCAGTACAGGGGAGAATCAGCCCCAGCATTTT. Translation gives CASTGENQPQHF.

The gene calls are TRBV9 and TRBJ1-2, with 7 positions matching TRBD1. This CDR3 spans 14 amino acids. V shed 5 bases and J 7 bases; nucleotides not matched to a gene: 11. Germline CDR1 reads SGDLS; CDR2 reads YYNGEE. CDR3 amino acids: CASSPEGASPGYTF. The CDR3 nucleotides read TGTGCCAGCAGTCCCGAGGGGGCGAGCCCTGGCTACACCTTC.